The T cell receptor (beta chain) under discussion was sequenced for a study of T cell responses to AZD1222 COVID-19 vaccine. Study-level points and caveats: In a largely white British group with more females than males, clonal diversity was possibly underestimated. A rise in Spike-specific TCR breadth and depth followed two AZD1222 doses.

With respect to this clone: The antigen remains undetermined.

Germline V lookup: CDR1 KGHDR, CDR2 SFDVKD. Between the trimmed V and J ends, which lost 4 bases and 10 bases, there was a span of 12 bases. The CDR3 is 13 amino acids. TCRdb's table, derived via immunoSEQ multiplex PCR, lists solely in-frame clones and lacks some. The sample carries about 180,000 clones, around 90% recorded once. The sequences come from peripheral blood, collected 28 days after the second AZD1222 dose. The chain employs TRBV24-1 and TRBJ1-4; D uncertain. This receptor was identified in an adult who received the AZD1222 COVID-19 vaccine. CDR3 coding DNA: TGTGCCACCAGTGACAGCACCTGGGGAAAACTGTTTTTT. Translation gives CATSDSTWGKLFF.